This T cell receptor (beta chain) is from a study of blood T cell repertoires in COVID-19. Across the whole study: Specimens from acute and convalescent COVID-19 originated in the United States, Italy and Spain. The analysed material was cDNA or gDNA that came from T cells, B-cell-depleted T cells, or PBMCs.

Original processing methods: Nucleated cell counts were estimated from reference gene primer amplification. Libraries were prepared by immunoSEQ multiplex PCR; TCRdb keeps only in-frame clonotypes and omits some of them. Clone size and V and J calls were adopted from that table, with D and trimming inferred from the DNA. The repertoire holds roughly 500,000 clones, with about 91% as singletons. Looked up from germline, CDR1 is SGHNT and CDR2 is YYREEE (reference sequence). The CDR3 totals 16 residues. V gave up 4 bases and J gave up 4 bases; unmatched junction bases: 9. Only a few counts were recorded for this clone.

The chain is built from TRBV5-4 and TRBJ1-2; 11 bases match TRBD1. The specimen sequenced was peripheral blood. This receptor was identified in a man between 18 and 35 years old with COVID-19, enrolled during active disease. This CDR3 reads CASSRPLGTGGYGYTF. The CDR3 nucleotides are TGTGCCAGCAGCCGCCCCCTGGGGACAGGGGGCTATGGCTACACCTTC. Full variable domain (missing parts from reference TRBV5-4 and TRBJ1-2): ETGVTQSPTHLIKTRGQQVTLRCSSQSGHNTVSWYQQALGQGPQFIFQYYREEENGRGNFPPRFSGLQFPNYSSELNVNALELDDSALYLCASSRPLGTGGYGYTFGSGTRLTVV.